Each of the 9 T cell receptor beta chains below was sequenced from the same sample in a study of regulatory T cells in long-lasting Graves disease. TCR beta libraries were built with iRepertoire HTBI primers and Arm-PCR of CDR3 regions. In TCRdb, the multiplex PCR reads were re-called with MiXCR into one record per CDR3 protein. The top ten hold approximately 16% of the sample, which has 410,000 or so distinct CDR3 sequences, approximately 15% seen once. Time point: newly diagnosed GD, antithyroid drugs for less than 3 months. After RNA was extracted from PBMCs, the TCR library was made from it. The data also belong to a second study, concerning T cells in Graves' hyperthyroidism and ophthalmopathy.

The material was peripheral blood mononuclear cells (PBMCs), obtained at new diagnosis, from a patient treated with antithyroid drugs. The receptors were sampled from a woman aged 25 to 39 with Graves disease.

This clonotype was observed at least ten times. J is TRBJ1-2 and V is TRBV2, with unresolved D. CDR1 is SNHLY and CDR2 is FYNNEI in the germline V gene. V was cut by 6 bases and J by 5 bases, with 13 bases left in between. The CDR3 is made up of 13 amino acids. CDR3 loop: CASSLDGTYGYTF. CDR3 nucleotides: TGTGCCAGCAGCCTGGACGGAACATATGGCTACACCTTC.

This chain links TRBV28 with TRBJ2-7; maybe TRBD2 (6 bases). The CDR3 runs 14 residues. Trimming removed 3 bases at V and 4 bases at J, with 13 bases between. Germline V gene data show CDR1 as MDHEN and CDR2 as SYDVKM. CDR3 in DNA: TGTGCCAGCAGTTTGGTGGCGGGAAAATACGAGCAGTACTTC. Translated: CASSLVAGKYEQYF.

This clonotype turned up a few times. The chain has TRBV24-1 and TRBJ1-1, with D hard to call. V lost 7 bases, J lost 5 bases, and 7 bases lay in between. The CDR3 is 11 amino acids. Per the germline V gene, CDR1 is KGHDR and CDR2 is SFDVKD. The CDR3 protein is CATRHGTEAFF. DNA of the CDR3: TGTGCCACCAGACACGGGACTGAAGCTTTCTTT.

Ten or more counts support this clonotype. The germline gene is not matched at one end of the junction; a read error may be the cause. V usage is TRBV5-1 and J usage is TRBJ2-3; TRBD2 matches 7 bases. CDR1 is SGHRS, CDR2 YFSETQ, per germline. The CDR3 totals 15 residues. The chain's CDR3 is CASSLGSGSTDTQYF. CDR3 sequence (DNA): TGTGCCAGCAGTCTAGGTAGCGGGAGCACAGATACGCAGTATTTT.

This clonotype was seen many times. The chain carries TRBV11-2 and TRBJ2-2; possible D gene TRBD1, 6 bases. V gave up 1 base and J gave up 2 bases, with 17 bases separating them. Germline V gene data show CDR1 as SGHAT and CDR2 as FQNNGV. This CDR3 spans 18 amino acids. The CDR3 loop is CASSLVGGPTANTGELFF. CDR3 sequence (DNA): TGTGCCAGCAGCTTAGTAGGGGGACCGACAGCAAACACCGGGGAGCTGTTTTTT.

There are a few counts of this clonotype. The chain uses TRBV7-8 and TRBJ2-2; 8 bases are a match to TRBD2. CDR1 and CDR2 from the germline V gene are SGHVS and FQNEAQ. Germline trimming cut 2 bases from V and 7 bases from J; bases unmatched to any gene: 21. This CDR3 spans 20 amino acids. The CDR3 loop is CASSLLPPAGTPAGGGELFF. DNA for the CDR3: TGTGCCAGCAGCTTACTCCCCCCGGCCGGGACACCCGCGGGAGGCGGGGAGCTGTTTTTT.

This clonotype was seen many times. This chain links TRBV7-8 with TRBJ2-1, with 8 bases identical to TRBD2. Trimming took 5 bases from V and 6 from J; bases not matched to a gene: 15. The CDR3 is made up of 17 amino acids. The germline V gene encodes CDR1 SGHVS and CDR2 FQNEAQ. DNA of the CDR3: TGTGCCAGCAGCCGATTGCCCGGACTAGCCCTTGGCAATGAGCAGTTCTTC. Amino acid sequence: CASSRLPGLALGNEQFF.

This clonotype was observed at least ten times. The chain combines TRBV18 with TRBJ2-3, with TRBD1 matching over 7 bases. There are 17 residues in the CDR3. V dropped 3 bases and J dropped 0; count of bases not matched to a gene: 9. CDR1 is KGHSH and CDR2 is LQKENI in the germline V gene. The CDR3 DNA reads TGTGCCAGCTCACCCCCGTACAGGGGCAATAGCACAGATACGCAGTATTTT. This sequence encodes CASSPPYRGNSTDTQYF. The entire variable domain, with the rest obtained from reference TRBV18 and TRBJ2-3, is as follows: NAGVMQNPRHLVRRRGQEARLRCSPMKGHSHVYWYRQLPEEGLKFMVYLQKENIIDESGMPKERFSAEFPKEGPSILRIQQVVRGDSAAYFCASSPPYRGNSTDTQYFGPGTRLTVL.

The table lists this clonotype with a few counts. V gene TRBV11-2 combines with J gene TRBJ2-1; D not certain. CDR1 SGHAT and CDR2 FQNNGV come from the germline V gene. Trimming took off 3 bases at V and 2 bases at J, with 11 bases between the two ends. This CDR3 contains 15 residues. The CDR3 here is CASSFNRGTYNEQFF. In DNA form, the CDR3 reads TGTGCCAGCAGCTTTAATCGAGGAACCTACAATGAGCAGTTCTTC.